This record concerns one TCR beta chain sequence. This clone was observed a handful of times. Its antigen remains undetermined. Base qualities are missing; no much larger clone stands one base away. Each collaborating institution followed its own protocols to collect whole blood in K2EDTA tubes. For TCRbeta analysis, collaborator samples were shipped as frozen whole blood, as isolated PBMCs, or as DNA extracted from either sample type. TCRbeta CDR3 regions were amplified from genomic DNA using the immunoSEQ Assay, a bias-controlled multiplex PCR. On the authors' methods: The number of nucleated cells in each sample was estimated by amplification of reference gene primers within the assay. Sequence reads were collapsed and filtered to measure the absolute abundance of every unique TCRbeta CDR3 rearrangement. For each sample, productive Simpson clonality was calculated as the square root of Simpson's diversity index across productive rearrangements. In its TCRdb copy, this immuneACCESS table keeps in-frame sequences only and misses some clones. Where compared with another copy, unresolved V genes explain less than half of these, and the others have no known cause. Clone size and V and J calls were adopted from that table, with D and trimming inferred from the DNA. The sample profile shows tens of thousands of clones; around three quarters of them were found once. The top ten clones comprise under 5% of the sample.

This entry comes from a study of blood T cell repertoires in COVID-19 (dated by TCRdb to about 2020). Regarding the study in general: Collaborator samples came from the United States, Italy and Spain and covered acute and convalescent phases of COVID-19. The prospective study material was composed of cDNA or gDNA derived from T cells, B-cell-depleted T cells, or PBMCs. The dataset comprised deeply sampled blood TCRbeta repertoires from subjects exposed to, actively infected with, or recovered from COVID-19. The repertoires were released in a freely available public database intended as a resource for research on the immune response to SARS-CoV-2. Samples came from the ongoing ImmuneRACE study (first 160 participants) plus 1,254 subjects from 6 global collaborators. Sample metadata almost always included a de-identified subject ID, COVID-19 status, age in years and sex. Where available, HLA class I and class II types were obtained from metadata supplied by the sample provider rather than from assay-based typing. Study-wide findings and limitations: How much clinical and demographic metadata was included differed by source and by participant, and the metadata was provided uncurated.

This sequence originates from a woman in her seventies with acute or convalescent COVID-19. Sequenced: peripheral blood.

The CDR3 is CASSYDRVLTEAFF. The sequenced DNA: TGTGCCAGCAGCTACGACAGGGTCTTAACTGAAGCTTTCTTT. The receptor chain draws on TRBV7-2 and TRBJ1-1; TRBD1 matches 7 bases in the middle. Taken from the germline V gene, the CDR1 and CDR2 loops are SGHTA and FQGNSA. The junction shows trimming of 4 bases on V and 5 bases on J, and the gene matches do not reach 7 bases of it. From cysteine to phenylalanine, the CDR3 is 14 amino acids long. This entry keeps only the CDR3 DNA: 42 bases, framed from base 1.